These 32 T cell receptor beta chains share one sample of origin, sequenced in a study of radiotherapy plus CTLA-4 blockade in lung cancer. Profiling relied on immunoSEQ multiplex PCR, and the TCRdb table lists in-frame clones only, not all of them. The data hold approximately 25,000 clones, with around 79% observed a single time. Sequenced here: peripheral blood, sampled from a patient treated with radiotherapy plus ipilimumab. The receptor set was obtained from a human donor with non-small cell lung cancer that progressed on radiotherapy plus ipilimumab.

The chain employs TRBV7-8 and TRBJ1-1; D remains unclear. Trimming removed 5 bases from V and 2 bases from J, with 12 bases in between. Germline V gene lookup returns CDR1 SGHVS and CDR2 FQNEAQ. This CDR3 has 14 residues. CDR3 loop: CASSLRTANTEAFF. Written as DNA, the CDR3 is TGTGCCAGCAGCCTACGGACGGCTAACACTGAAGCTTTCTTT.

This chain links TRBV4-1 with TRBJ2-7; TRBD2 might be the D (5 bases). The length of the CDR3 is 16 residues. V was clipped by 0 bases and J by 1 base, with 13 bases between them. CDR1 is MGHRA, CDR2 YSYEKL, per germline. The CDR3 DNA reads TGCGCCAGCAGCCAAGACACCAGAGGAGGATCCTACGAGCAGTACTTC. Its protein is CASSQDTRGGSYEQYF.

This chain links TRBV2 with TRBJ1-1; D not resolved. The CDR3 totals 12 residues. The V end was cut by 7 bases, the J end by 1 base, with 7 bases between. Germline V gives CDR1 SNHLY, CDR2 FYNNEI. The CDR3 region is CASMNENTEAFF. CDR3 coding DNA: TGTGCCAGCATGAACGAGAACACTGAAGCTTTCTTT.

CDR3 DNA sequence: TGCAGCGTTGGCCCCCCCCGGGGGACTAGCAGGGCAGATAACGAGCAGTACTTC. Translation: CSVGPPRGTSRADNEQYF. The chain joins TRBV29-1 to TRBJ2-7; 9 bases fit TRBD2. The CDR3 totals 18 residues. V shed 4 bases, J shed 5 bases, and the junction held 21 bases outside the gene matches. The germline gives CDR1 SQVTM, CDR2 ANQGSEA.

CDR3 loop: CAISESSGITYEQYF. As DNA, the CDR3 is TGTGCCATCAGTGAGTCTAGCGGGATAACCTACGAGCAGTACTTC. V gene TRBV10-3 combines with J gene TRBJ2-7, with 8 bases matching TRBD2. The V gene end was trimmed by 0 bases and the J gene end by 2 bases; junction bases not matched to a gene: 3. CDR1 ENHRY and CDR2 SYGVKD come from the germline V gene. The CDR3 runs to 15 residues.

This clone was picked up a small number of times. This sequence joins TRBV29-1 and TRBJ2-2, with 10 bases lining up with TRBD1. The junction had 8 bases not matched to a gene; V was cut back by 0 bases and J by 4 bases. Germline values: CDR1 SQVTM, CDR2 ANQGSEA. The CDR3 runs 17 residues. In DNA, the CDR3 is TGCAGCGTTGAAGATCAGGCGACAGGGGGCAGCACCGGGGAGCTGTTTTTT. Amino acid sequence: CSVEDQATGGSTGELFF.

The genes are TRBV25-1 and TRBJ2-5; D is perhaps TRBD1 (6 bases). The germline V gene encodes CDR1 MGHDK and CDR2 SYGVNS. Between the trimmed V and J ends, which lost 6 bases and 3 bases, there was a span of 26 bases. There are 18 residues in the CDR3. CDR3 residues: CASRDQSDSGVSEETQYF. DNA for the CDR3: TGTGCCAGCAGGGACCAATCGGACAGTGGGGTGTCCGAAGAGACCCAGTACTTC.

V usage is TRBV4-3 and J usage is TRBJ2-5; 7 bases are shared with TRBD1. The trim removed 0 bases at V and 3 bases at J, leaving 4 bases unmatched. This CDR3 contains 15 residues. Germline V gene lookup returns CDR1 LGHNA and CDR2 YSLEER. The CDR3 sequence is CASSQDPDREETQYF. The CDR3 region has the DNA TGCGCCAGCAGCCAAGATCCCGACAGGGAAGAGACCCAGTACTTC.

The chain has TRBV30 and TRBJ1-5; 8 positions match TRBD1. The CDR3 length is 14 residues. V shed 1 base and J 7 bases; nucleotides not matched to a gene: 6. CDR1 and CDR2 (germline): GTSNPN, SVGIG (reference sequence). CDR3 DNA sequence: TGTGCCTGGAGTGACTCAGGGGGCTACCAGCCCCAGCATTTT. It encodes CAWSDSGGYQPQHF.

The chain uses TRBV27 and TRBJ2-2; possibly TRBD2 for D (6 bases). This CDR3 is 15 amino acids long. Germline-derived CDR1 and CDR2 are MNHEY and SMNVEV (reference sequence). V was cut by 7 bases and J by 1 base, with 13 bases left in between. The CDR3 DNA reads TGTGCCAGCAACGGTAATAGCGGGAACACCGGGGAGCTGTTTTTT. Translation gives CASNGNSGNTGELFF.

The CDR3 spells CSVGGLQGYPTYEQYF. CDR3 nucleotides: TGCAGCGTTGGTGGCCTACAGGGTTACCCAACCTACGAGCAGTACTTC. J is TRBJ2-7 and V is TRBV29-1; D is possibly TRBD1 (6 bases). From germline, CDR1 is SQVTM and CDR2 ANQGSEA. The CDR3 length is 16 residues. V lost 4 bases and J lost 2, with 21 bases in between.

This clone was detected once. The genes are TRBV18 and TRBJ2-3, with 12 bases lining up with TRBD2. This CDR3 is built from 15 residues. The germline V gene has CDR1 KGHSH and CDR2 LQKENI. V lost 3 bases and J lost 6; bases outside the gene matches: 4. The CDR3 region is CASSPLLAGGDTQYF. The DNA for the CDR3 is TGTGCCAGCTCACCCCTTCTAGCGGGAGGGGATACGCAGTATTTT.

Here the CDR3 DNA reads TGTGCCAGCAAACGGGGCCAAGAGACCCAGTACTTC. Translating it yields CASKRGQETQYF. This sequence joins TRBV2 and TRBJ2-5; D might be TRBD2 (5 bases). V was pared by 7 bases and J by 1 base, with 7 bases between. The CDR3 contains 12 residues. CDR1 and CDR2 (germline): SNHLY, FYNNEI.

The J gene is TRBJ2-1, the V gene TRBV9, with D hard to call. The CDR3 loop spans 14 amino acids. The germline CDR1 and CDR2 sequences are SGDLS and YYNGEE. The germline V and J ends were trimmed by 2 bases and 10 bases, with 16 bases remaining between them. The CDR3 DNA is TGTGCCAGCAGCGTCGGAACTTTAGCCGGAGAGCAGTTCTTC. It encodes CASSVGTLAGEQFF.

This chain links TRBV11-2 with TRBJ2-7; TRBD1 or TRBD2 may be the D gene (5 bases each). Trimming stripped 1 base from V and 2 bases from J, with 12 bases between. This CDR3 region has 15 residues. The germline V gene has CDR1 SGHAT and CDR2 FQNNGV. The CDR3 region has the DNA TGTGCCAGCAGCTTAGGACCCGGGGACGCCTACGAGCAGTACTTC. The encoded protein is CASSLGPGDAYEQYF.

This rearrangement joins TRBV5-1 to TRBJ1-3; 9 bases fit TRBD1. The CDR3 extends over 15 amino acids. The germline CDR1 and CDR2 sequences are SGHRS and YFSETQ. V was pared by 4 bases and J by 3 bases, with 5 bases of the junction left unmatched. CDR3 nucleotides: TGCGCCAGCAGCCATGGACAGGGGAATGGAAACACCATATATTTT. Translated: CASSHGQGNGNTIYF. Based on the CDR3 plus reference TRBV5-1 and TRBJ1-3, the full variable domain is KAGVTQTPRYLIKTRGQQVTLSCSPISGHRSVSWYQQTPGQGLQFLFEYFSETQRNKGNFPGRFSGRQFSNSRSEMNVSTLELGDSALYLCASSHGQGNGNTIYFGEGSWLTVV.

The chain is built from TRBV5-6 and TRBJ2-3; D call uncertain. Germline V CDR1 and CDR2: SGHDT, YYEEEE. The CDR3 consists of 16 residues. V shed 0 bases and J shed 2 bases, with 13 bases lying between them. The CDR3 region has the DNA TGTGCCAGCAGCTTGGCCGGAGCAGCTTTCACAGATACGCAGTATTTT. Its translation: CASSLAGAAFTDTQYF.

The J gene is TRBJ2-3, the V gene TRBV20-1; 7 positions agree with TRBD2. The CDR3 has 11 amino acids. V lost 8 bases, J lost 4 bases, and 3 bases stayed unmatched. Germline CDR1 reads DFQATT; CDR2 reads SNEGSKA (reference sequence). CDR3 sequence: CSSGVADTQYF. DNA of the CDR3: TGCAGTAGCGGGGTCGCAGATACGCAGTATTTT.

This sequence joins TRBV4-1 and TRBJ2-2; D is ambiguous. CDR3 length: 15 amino acids. Trimming shortened V by 0 bases and J by 2 bases, and 7 bases separated the two germline ends. Germline values: CDR1 MGHRA, CDR2 YSYEKL. The CDR3 here is CASSQDGPNTGELFF. As DNA, the CDR3 is TGCGCCAGCAGCCAAGATGGACCAAACACCGGGGAGCTGTTTTTT.

The V gene is TRBV6-1, the J gene TRBJ2-7; TRBD1 is a possible D gene (6 bases). The V end was cut by 1 base, the J end by 4 bases, with 11 bases between. CDR1 is MNHNS, CDR2 SASEGT, per germline. CDR3 length equals 14 residues. The CDR3 DNA reads TGTGCCAGCAGTGAAGGAGGGACATTTTACGAGCAGTACTTC. Protein sequence: CASSEGGTFYEQYF.

The chain is built from TRBV27 and TRBJ2-7, with D possibly being TRBD2 (6 bases). Germline V gene data show CDR1 as MNHEY and CDR2 as SMNVEV (reference sequence). The CDR3 covers 14 residues. Trimming removed 2 bases at V and 5 bases at J, with 13 bases between. CDR3 in amino acids: CASSLRGFLDEQYF. CDR3 DNA sequence: TGTGCCAGCAGTTTACGGGGGTTTCTCGACGAGCAGTACTTC.

This clone was detected a few times. This chain connects TRBV28 to TRBJ1-2; D remains unclear. Germline V gene data show CDR1 as MDHEN and CDR2 as SYDVKM. V was shortened by 10 bases and J by 3 bases, with 15 bases between the two germline ends. The length of the CDR3 is 13 residues. CDR3 protein: CATPSGSYYGYTF. In nucleotides, the CDR3 is TGTGCCACCCCTTCGGGGTCATACTATGGCTACACCTTC.

This clone showed up just a few times. V is TRBV27 and J is TRBJ1-2; D ambiguous. This CDR3 spans 13 amino acids. Deletions cut 0 bases from V and 7 bases from J, with 9 bases between. Germline loops: CDR1 MNHEY, CDR2 SMNVEV (reference sequence). The CDR3 sequence is CASSLSGMGGYTF. The CDR3 DNA is TGTGCCAGCAGTTTATCAGGGATGGGTGGCTACACCTTC.

The chain recombines TRBV7-9 with TRBJ2-7, with 10 bases aligning to TRBD2. This CDR3 contains 15 residues. Germline lookup yields CDR1 SEHNR and CDR2 FQNEAQ (reference sequence). Losses at the gene ends were 3 bases for V and 3 bases for J; bases not matched to a gene: 5. CDR3 coding DNA: TGTGCCAGCAGCTTTTCGACTAGCGGGTTCTACGAGCAGTACTTC. Protein sequence: CASSFSTSGFYEQYF.

In its sample, this clone was seen a few times. The chain couples TRBV19 to TRBJ2-6, with D maybe TRBD1 (6 bases). From germline, CDR1 is LNHDA and CDR2 SQIVND (reference sequence). V was clipped by 4 bases and J by 2 bases, with 9 bases between them. The CDR3 contains 15 residues. The CDR3 DNA follows: TGTGCCAGTAGTACAGGGGTTCCTGGGGCCAACGTCCTGACTTTC. Translated: CASSTGVPGANVLTF.

This clone occurred a few times. This rearrangement joins TRBV2 to TRBJ2-6, with D possibly matching TRBD2 (5 bases). This CDR3 has 10 amino acids. Germline V gene data show CDR1 as SNHLY and CDR2 as FYNNEI. V lost 8 bases and J lost 9, with 5 bases in between. The CDR3 protein is CASGGNVLTF. The DNA for the CDR3 is TGTGCCAGCGGAGGCAACGTCCTGACTTTC.

The chain uses TRBV7-9 and TRBJ1-2; D is uncertain. Germline lookup yields CDR1 SEHNR and CDR2 FQNEAQ (reference sequence). V was clipped by 5 bases and J by 5 bases, with 18 bases between them. The CDR3 covers 15 residues. The DNA for the CDR3 is TGTGCCAGCAGCCCGACGTACAGTGACCGGTATGGCTACACCTTC. Amino acids: CASSPTYSDRYGYTF.

This clone appeared a few times. V gene TRBV7-3 combines with J gene TRBJ2-6; no reliable D call. With 5 bases removed from V and 0 bases from J, the gap between germline ends came to 8 bases. Germline values: CDR1 SGHTA, CDR2 FQGTGA. The length of the CDR3 is 15 residues. For the CDR3, the DNA is TGTGCCAGCAGCCCCGAGCGCTCTGGGGCCAACGTCCTGACTTTC. Residues: CASSPERSGANVLTF.

The chain carries TRBV7-8 and TRBJ2-5; 9 nucleotides match TRBD2. With 0 bases clipped from V and 1 base from J, the junction kept 3 bases outside the gene matches. The CDR3 sequence is 16 residues long. Germline lookup yields CDR1 SGHVS and CDR2 FQNEAQ. The CDR3 sequence is CASSLANSGGQETQYF. The CDR3 coding sequence is TGTGCCAGCAGCTTAGCGAATAGCGGGGGCCAAGAGACCCAGTACTTC. Drawing the rest from reference TRBV7-8 and TRBJ2-5, the complete variable domain is GAGVSQSPRYKVAKRGQDVALRCDPISGHVSLFWYQQALGQGPEFLTYFQNEAQLDKSGLPSDRFFAERPEGSVSTLKIQRTQQEDSAVYLCASSLANSGGQETQYFGPGTRLLVL.

The chain recombines TRBV5-1 with TRBJ1-5; D is perhaps TRBD1 (5 bases). Looked up from germline, CDR1 is SGHRS and CDR2 is YFSETQ. The length of the CDR3 is 13 residues. The V gene lost 0 bases and the J gene lost 6 bases, with 7 bases spanning the gap. CDR3 nucleotide sequence: TGCGCCAGCAGCTTGGAGGGGCGTCAGCCCCAGCATTTT. This sequence encodes CASSLEGRQPQHF.

The chain employs TRBV27 and TRBJ2-7, with D unresolved. CDR1 is MNHEY, CDR2 SMNVEV, per germline (reference sequence). CDR3 length equals 16 residues. Between the trimmed V and J ends, which lost 3 bases and 3 bases, there was a span of 18 bases. CDR3 residues: CASSFLSGGTFYEQYF. The CDR3, as DNA: TGTGCCAGCAGTTTCCTTTCTGGCGGCACTTTCTACGAGCAGTACTTC.

The genes are TRBV28 and TRBJ1-3; 9 nucleotides line up with TRBD1. Germline trimming cut 5 bases from V and 3 bases from J; bases unmatched to any gene: 8. The length of the CDR3 is 16 residues. Germline CDR1 and CDR2: MDHEN and SYDVKM. The CDR3 bases are TGTGCCAGCAGTATAGACAGGGGGACGGTTGGAAACACCATATATTTT. Protein sequence: CASSIDRGTVGNTIYF.